The 5 T cell receptor beta chains below all came from one sample that was sequenced in a study of T cell responses to AZD1222 COVID-19 vaccine. Produced via immunoSEQ multiplex PCR; TCRdb's table is partial and in-frame only. Of 95,000 to 150,000 clones listed, under 95% are singletons. Sequenced here: peripheral blood, sampled 28 days after the second AZD1222 dose. Source of these receptors: an adult who received the AZD1222 COVID-19 vaccine.

The chain links TRBV3-1 (or the pseudogene TRBV3-2) to TRBJ2-7, with 7 bases aligning to TRBD1. This CDR3 contains 13 residues. Germline trimming cut 2 bases from V and 5 bases from J; bases unmatched to any gene: 3. Germline assignment: CDR1 LGHDT and CDR2 YNNKEL (reference sequence). The CDR3 protein is CASSQLRGHEQYF. The CDR3 DNA follows: TGTGCCAGCAGCCAATTAAGGGGGCACGAGCAGTACTTC.

The chain combines TRBV6-5 with TRBJ1-1; TRBD1 might be the D (5 bases). Germline V lookup: CDR1 MNHEY, CDR2 SVGAGI. Trimming removed 6 bases from V and 3 bases from J, with 11 bases in between. The length of the CDR3 is 13 residues. The CDR3: CASRAGSYTEAFF. The CDR3 nucleotides are TGTGCCAGCAGAGCAGGGAGTTACACTGAAGCTTTCTTT.

V and J are TRBV5-1 and TRBJ1-3; D unclear. The CDR3 is made up of 17 amino acids. Germline V gene sequence: CDR1 SGHRS, CDR2 YFSETQ. V was pared by 4 bases and J by 0 bases, with 17 bases between. Here the CDR3 reads CASSVTQTSLSGNTIYF. The CDR3 DNA reads as TGCGCCAGCAGCGTCACGCAGACCAGCCTCTCTGGAAACACCATATATTTT.

The rearrangement joins TRBV18 to TRBJ1-5; 8 nucleotides align to TRBD1. V shed 5 bases and J 5 bases; nucleotides not matched to a gene: 8. Germline CDR1 is KGHSH and CDR2 is LQKENI. The CDR3 runs 15 residues. The CDR3 loop reads CASSAGQADHQPQHF. Written as DNA, the CDR3 is TGTGCCAGCTCAGCGGGACAGGCTGACCATCAGCCCCAGCATTTT. The whole variable domain, filled in from reference TRBV18 and TRBJ1-5, reads NAGVMQNPRHLVRRRGQEARLRCSPMKGHSHVYWYRQLPEEGLKFMVYLQKENIIDESGMPKERFSAEFPKEGPSILRIQQVVRGDSAAYFCASSAGQADHQPQHFGDGTRLSIL.

This chain uses TRBV7-9 with TRBJ2-3, with no clear D. The CDR3 is 15 amino acids. The ends were cut back, 1 base at V and 1 base at J, with 9 bases in the middle. Germline V gene lookup returns CDR1 SEHNR and CDR2 FQNEAQ (reference sequence). The CDR3 protein is CASSLGYGRTDTQYF. DNA for the CDR3: TGTGCCAGCAGCTTAGGGTATGGACGCACAGATACGCAGTATTTT.